The 5 T cell receptor beta chains in this list originate from one sample, sequenced in a study of cytomegalovirus exposure and HLA in healthy donors. The PCR had 60 Vbeta and 13 Jbeta primers. This table comes from immunoSEQ multiplex PCR, and its TCRdb copy is limited to in-frame clones, with some not included. Found here are some 140,000 clones, around 72% of them singletons; the top ten hold about 1.2%. The sequenced sample consisted of PBMCs. These receptors came from a woman aged 40 to 50 in good health and CMV-seronegative.

The chain is built from TRBV2 and TRBJ2-5, with 10 positions matching TRBD1. The trim removed 3 bases at V and 2 bases at J, leaving 9 bases unmatched. This CDR3 has 17 residues. In germline, CDR1 is SNHLY, CDR2 FYNNEI. The CDR3 DNA follows: TGTGCCAGCAGTGAGGTGAAATCGGGACAGGGGCAAGAGACCCAGTACTTC. Translating gives CASSEVKSGQGQETQYF.

V and J are TRBV7-8 and TRBJ1-2; 8 bases align to TRBD1. Per the germline V gene, CDR1 is SGHVS and CDR2 is FQNEAQ. Trimming removed 5 bases from V and 6 bases from J; junction bases left unmatched: 11. The length of the CDR3 is 15 residues. The CDR3 DNA reads TGTGCCAGCAGCCCTCAGACAGGGGTTGAGGATGGCTACACCTTC. Its protein is CASSPQTGVEDGYTF.

The rearrangement links TRBV7-3 to TRBJ2-1, with D perhaps TRBD1 (5 bases). V was cut by 5 bases and J by 8 bases, with 13 bases left in between. The CDR3 sequence is 13 residues long. Germline V CDR1 and CDR2: SGHTA, FQGTGA. The CDR3 DNA is TGTGCCAGCAGCCCAAGCACCAGGGATGAGCAGTTCTTC. Protein sequence: CASSPSTRDEQFF.

The rearrangement uses TRBV7-9 and TRBJ1-5; the match to TRBD1 covers 9 bases. This CDR3 comprises 15 residues. Per the germline V gene, CDR1 is SEHNR and CDR2 is FQNEAQ (reference sequence). V lost 0 bases, J lost 4 bases, and 1 base stayed unmatched. CDR3 sequence (DNA): TGTGCCAGCAGCTTAGCAGGGACAGGGAATCAGCCCCAGCATTTT. It yields the protein CASSLAGTGNQPQHF.

The chain couples TRBV5-1 to TRBJ2-3, with 13 bases lining up with TRBD2. J was trimmed by 1 base and V by 1 base; bases with no gene match: 6. CDR3 length equals 18 residues. Looked up from germline, CDR1 is SGHRS and CDR2 is YFSETQ. In DNA form, the CDR3 reads TGCGCCAGCAGCTTGATGAACGGACTAGCGGGGGGCACAGATACGCAGTATTTT. Translating it yields CASSLMNGLAGGTDTQYF.